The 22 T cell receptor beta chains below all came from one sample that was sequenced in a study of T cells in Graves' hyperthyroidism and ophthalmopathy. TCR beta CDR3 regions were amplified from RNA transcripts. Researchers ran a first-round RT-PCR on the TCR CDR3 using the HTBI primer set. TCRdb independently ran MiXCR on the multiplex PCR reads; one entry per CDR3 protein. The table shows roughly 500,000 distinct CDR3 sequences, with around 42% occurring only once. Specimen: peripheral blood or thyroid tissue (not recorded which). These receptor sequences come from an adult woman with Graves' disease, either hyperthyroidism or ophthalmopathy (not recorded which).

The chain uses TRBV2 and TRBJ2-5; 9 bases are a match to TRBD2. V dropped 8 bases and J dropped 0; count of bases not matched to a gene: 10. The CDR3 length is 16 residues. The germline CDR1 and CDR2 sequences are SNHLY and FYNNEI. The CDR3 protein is CASGSGLASYQETQYF. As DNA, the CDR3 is TGTGCCAGCGGCTCAGGACTAGCGTCGTACCAAGAGACCCAGTACTTC.

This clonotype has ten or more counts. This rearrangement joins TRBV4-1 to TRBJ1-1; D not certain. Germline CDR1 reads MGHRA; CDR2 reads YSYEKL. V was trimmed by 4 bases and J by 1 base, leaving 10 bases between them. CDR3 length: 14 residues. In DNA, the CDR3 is TGCGCCAGCAGCCCACCCGACAAGAACACTGAAGCTTTCTTT. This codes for CASSPPDKNTEAFF.

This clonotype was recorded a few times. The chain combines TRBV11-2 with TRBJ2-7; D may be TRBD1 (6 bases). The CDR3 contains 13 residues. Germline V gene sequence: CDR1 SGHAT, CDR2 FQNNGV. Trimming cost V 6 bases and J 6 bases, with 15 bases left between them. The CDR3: CASSARAGVEQYF. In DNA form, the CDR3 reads TGTGCCAGCAGTGCGAGGGCAGGGGTCGAGCAGTACTTC.

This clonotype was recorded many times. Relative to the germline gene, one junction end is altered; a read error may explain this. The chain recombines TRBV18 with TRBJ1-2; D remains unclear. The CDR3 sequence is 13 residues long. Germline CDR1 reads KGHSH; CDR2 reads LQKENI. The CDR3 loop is CASSQDGNSGYTF. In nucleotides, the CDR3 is TGTGCCAGCTCACAGGACGGCAACTCTGGCTACACCTTC. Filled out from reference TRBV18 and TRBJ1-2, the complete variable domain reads NAGVMQNPRHLVRRRGQEARLRCSPMKGHSHVYWYRQLPEEGLKFMVYLQKENIIDESGMPKERFSAEFPKEGPSILRIQQVVRGDSAAYFCASSQDGNSGYTFGSGTRLTVV.

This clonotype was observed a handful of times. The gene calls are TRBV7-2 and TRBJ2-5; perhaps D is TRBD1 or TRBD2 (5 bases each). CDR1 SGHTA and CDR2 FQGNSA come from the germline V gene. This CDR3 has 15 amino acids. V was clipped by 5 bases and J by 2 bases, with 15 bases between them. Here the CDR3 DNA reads TGTGCCAGCAGCGGGAGACAGAACCTACAAGAGACCCAGTACTTC. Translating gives CASSGRQNLQETQYF.

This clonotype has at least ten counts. The CDR3 here is CACQRESYEQYF. DNA of the CDR3: TGTGCCTGCCAGCGGGAGTCGTACGAGCAGTACTTC. J is TRBJ2-7 and V is TRBV30; 8 bases agree with TRBD2. Unmatched junction bases numbered 5, after V lost 6 bases and J lost 4 bases. The germline V gene has CDR1 GTSNPN and CDR2 SVGIG (reference sequence). The CDR3 has 12 amino acids.

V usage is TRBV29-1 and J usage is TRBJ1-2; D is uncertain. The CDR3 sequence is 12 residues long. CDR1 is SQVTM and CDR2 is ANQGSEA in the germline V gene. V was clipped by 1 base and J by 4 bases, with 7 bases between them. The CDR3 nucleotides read TGCAGCGTTGAAGTTGGCATCTATGGCTACACCTTC. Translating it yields CSVEVGIYGYTF.

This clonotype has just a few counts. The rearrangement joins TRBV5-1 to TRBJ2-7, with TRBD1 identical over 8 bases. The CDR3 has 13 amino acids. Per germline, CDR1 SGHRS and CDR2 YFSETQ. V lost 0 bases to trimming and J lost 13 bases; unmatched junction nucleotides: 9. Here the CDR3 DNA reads TGCGCCAGCAGCTTGGCCCTTAACAGGGGGAGATACTTC. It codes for CASSLALNRGRYF. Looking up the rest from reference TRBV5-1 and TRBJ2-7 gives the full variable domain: KAGVTQTPRYLIKTRGQQVTLSCSPISGHRSVSWYQQTPGQGLQFLFEYFSETQRNKGNFPGRFSGRQFSNSRSEMNVSTLELGDSALYLCASSLALNRGRYFGPGTRLTVT.

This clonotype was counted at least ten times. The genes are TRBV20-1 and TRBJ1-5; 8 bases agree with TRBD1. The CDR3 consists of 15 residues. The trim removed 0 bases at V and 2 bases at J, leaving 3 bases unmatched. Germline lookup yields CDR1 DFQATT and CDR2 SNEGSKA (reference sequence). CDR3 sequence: CSARDVGQGNQPQHF. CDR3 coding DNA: TGCAGTGCTAGAGACGTGGGACAGGGCAATCAGCCCCAGCATTTT.

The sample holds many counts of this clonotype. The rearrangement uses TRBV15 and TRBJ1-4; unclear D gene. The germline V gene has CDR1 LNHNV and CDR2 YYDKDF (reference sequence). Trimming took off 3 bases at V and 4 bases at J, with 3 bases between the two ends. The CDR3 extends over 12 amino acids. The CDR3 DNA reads TGTGCCACCAGCAGTTTTAATGAAAAACTGTTTTTT. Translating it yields CATSSFNEKLFF.

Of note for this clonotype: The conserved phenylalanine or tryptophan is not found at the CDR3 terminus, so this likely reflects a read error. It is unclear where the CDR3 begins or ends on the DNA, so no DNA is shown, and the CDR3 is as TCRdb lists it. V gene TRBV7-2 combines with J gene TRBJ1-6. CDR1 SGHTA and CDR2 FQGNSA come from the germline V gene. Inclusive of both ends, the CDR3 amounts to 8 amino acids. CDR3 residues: CASSDPHS.

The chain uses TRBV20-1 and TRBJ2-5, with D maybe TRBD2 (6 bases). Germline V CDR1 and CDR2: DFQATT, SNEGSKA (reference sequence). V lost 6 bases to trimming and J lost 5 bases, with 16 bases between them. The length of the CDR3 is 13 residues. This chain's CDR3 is CSAWAGSGETQYF. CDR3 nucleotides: TGCAGTGCGTGGGCGGGATCCGGGGAGACCCAGTACTTC.

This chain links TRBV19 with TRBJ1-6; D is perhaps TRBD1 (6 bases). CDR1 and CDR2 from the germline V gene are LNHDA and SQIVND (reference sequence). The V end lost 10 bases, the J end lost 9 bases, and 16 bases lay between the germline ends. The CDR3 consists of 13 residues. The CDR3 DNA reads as TGTGCCACCAAACGGGGGCGCGGTTCACCCCTCCACTTT. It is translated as CATKRGRGSPLHF.

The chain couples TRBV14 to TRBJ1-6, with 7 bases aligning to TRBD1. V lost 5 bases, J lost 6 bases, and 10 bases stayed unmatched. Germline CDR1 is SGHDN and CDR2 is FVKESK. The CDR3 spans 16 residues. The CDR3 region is CASSFHSGQSNSPLHF. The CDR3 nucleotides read TGTGCCAGCAGCTTTCATTCGGGACAGAGTAATTCACCCCTCCACTTT.

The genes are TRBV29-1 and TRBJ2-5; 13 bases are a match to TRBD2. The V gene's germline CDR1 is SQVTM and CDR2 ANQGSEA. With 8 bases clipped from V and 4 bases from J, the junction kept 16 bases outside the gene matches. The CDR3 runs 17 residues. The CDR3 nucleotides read TGCAGCATCAGACGAGGACTAGCGGGAGATGGGGGAGAGACCCAGTACTTC. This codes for CSIRRGLAGDGGETQYF.

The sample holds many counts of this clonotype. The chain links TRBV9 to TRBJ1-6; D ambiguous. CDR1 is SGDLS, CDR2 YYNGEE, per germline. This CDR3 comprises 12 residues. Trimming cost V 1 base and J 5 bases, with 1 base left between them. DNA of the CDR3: TGTGCCAGCAGCGTAAATAATTCACCCCTCCACTTT. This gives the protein CASSVNNSPLHF.

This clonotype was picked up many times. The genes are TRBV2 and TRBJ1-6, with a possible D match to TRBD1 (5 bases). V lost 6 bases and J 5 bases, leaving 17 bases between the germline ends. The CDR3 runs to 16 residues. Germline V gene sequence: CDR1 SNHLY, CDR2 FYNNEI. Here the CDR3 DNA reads TGTGCCAGCAGATTTAGGCAGGGTGGTAATAATTCACCCCTCCACTTT. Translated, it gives CASRFRQGGNNSPLHF.

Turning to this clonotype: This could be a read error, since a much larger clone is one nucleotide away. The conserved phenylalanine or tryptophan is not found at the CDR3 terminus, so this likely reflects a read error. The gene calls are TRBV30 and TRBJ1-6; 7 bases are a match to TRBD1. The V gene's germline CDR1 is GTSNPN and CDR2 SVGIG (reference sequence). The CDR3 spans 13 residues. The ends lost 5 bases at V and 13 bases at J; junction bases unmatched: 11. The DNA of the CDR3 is TGTGCCTGGGGGACAGTGGTGCGGGGTCCCCTCCACCTT. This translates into CAWGTVVRGPLHL.

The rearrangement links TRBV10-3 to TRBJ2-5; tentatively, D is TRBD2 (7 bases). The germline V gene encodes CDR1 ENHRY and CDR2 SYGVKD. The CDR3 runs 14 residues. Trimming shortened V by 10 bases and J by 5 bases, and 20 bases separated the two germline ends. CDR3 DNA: TGTGCCACCGGGGGCGGGAGCTTCGGGGAGACCCAGTACTTC. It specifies CATGGGSFGETQYF.

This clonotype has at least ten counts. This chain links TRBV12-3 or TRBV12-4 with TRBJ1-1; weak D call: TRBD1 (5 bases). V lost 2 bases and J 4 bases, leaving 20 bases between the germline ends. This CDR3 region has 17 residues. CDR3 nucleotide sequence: TGTGCCAGCAGTTTAAGTAAGAGGGGTAGGTTGGGCACTGAAGCTTTCTTT. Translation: CASSLSKRGRLGTEAFF.

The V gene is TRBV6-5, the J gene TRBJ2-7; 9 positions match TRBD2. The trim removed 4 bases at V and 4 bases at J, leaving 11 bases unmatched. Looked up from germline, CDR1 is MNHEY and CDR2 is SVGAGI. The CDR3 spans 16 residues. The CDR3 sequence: CASSSPGASGMYEQYF. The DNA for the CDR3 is TGTGCCAGCAGTTCCCCCGGGGCTAGCGGGATGTACGAGCAGTACTTC.

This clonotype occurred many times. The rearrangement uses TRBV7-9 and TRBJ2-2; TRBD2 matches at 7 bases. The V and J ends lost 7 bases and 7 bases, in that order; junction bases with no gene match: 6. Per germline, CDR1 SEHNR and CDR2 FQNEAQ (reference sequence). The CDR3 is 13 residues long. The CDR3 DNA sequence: TGTGCCAGCACTGAGCGGGGTATCGGGGAGCTGTTTTTT. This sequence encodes CASTERGIGELFF.